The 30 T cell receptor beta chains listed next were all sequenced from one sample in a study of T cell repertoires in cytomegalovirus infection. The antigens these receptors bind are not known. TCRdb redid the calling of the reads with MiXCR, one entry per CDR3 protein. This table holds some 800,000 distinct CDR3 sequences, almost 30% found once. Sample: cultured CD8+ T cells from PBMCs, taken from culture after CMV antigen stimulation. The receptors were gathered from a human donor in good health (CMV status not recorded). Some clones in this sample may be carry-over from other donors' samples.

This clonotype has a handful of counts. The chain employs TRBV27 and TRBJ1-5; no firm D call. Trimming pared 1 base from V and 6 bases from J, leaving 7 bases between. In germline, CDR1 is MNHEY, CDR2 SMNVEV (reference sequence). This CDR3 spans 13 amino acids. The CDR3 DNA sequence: TGTGCCAGCAGTTTATGGACGGGTCAGCCCCAGCATTTT. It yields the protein CASSLWTGQPQHF.

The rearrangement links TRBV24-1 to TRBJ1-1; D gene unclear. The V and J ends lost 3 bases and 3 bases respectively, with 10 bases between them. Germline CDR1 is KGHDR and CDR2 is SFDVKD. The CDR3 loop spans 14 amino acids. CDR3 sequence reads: CATSDVKRDTEAFF. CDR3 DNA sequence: TGTGCCACCAGTGATGTTAAACGGGACACTGAAGCTTTCTTT.

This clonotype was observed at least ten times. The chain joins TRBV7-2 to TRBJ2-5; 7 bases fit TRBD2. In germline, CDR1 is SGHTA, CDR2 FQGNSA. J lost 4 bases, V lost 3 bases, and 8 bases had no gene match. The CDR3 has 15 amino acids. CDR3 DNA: TGTGCCAGCAGCTTGCCGGCGGGGGTTCTAGAGACCCAGTACTTC. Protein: CASSLPAGVLETQYF.

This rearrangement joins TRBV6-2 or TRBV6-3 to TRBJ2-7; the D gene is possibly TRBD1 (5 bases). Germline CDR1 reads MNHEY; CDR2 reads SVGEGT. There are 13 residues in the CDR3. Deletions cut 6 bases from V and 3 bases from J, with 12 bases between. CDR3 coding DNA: TGTGCCAGCAGCTCCCACAGGTTCTACGAGCAGTACGTC. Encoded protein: CASSSHRFYEQYV.

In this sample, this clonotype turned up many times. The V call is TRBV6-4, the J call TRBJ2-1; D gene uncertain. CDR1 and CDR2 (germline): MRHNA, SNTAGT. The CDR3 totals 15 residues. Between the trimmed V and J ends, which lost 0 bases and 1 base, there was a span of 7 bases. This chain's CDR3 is CASSDSKLSYNEQFF. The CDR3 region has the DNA TGTGCCAGCAGTGACTCGAAATTATCCTACAATGAGCAGTTCTTC.

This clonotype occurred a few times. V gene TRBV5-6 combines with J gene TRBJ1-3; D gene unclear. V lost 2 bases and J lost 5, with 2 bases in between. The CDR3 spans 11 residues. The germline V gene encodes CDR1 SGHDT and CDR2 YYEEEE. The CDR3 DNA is TGTGCCAGCAGCTTCCGAAACACCATATATTTT. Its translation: CASSFRNTIYF.

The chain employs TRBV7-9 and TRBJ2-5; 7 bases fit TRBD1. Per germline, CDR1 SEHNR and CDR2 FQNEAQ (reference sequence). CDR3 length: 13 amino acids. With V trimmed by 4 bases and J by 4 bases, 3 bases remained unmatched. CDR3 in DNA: TGTGCCAGCAGCTACCGACAGGGAGAGACCCAGTACTTC. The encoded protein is CASSYRQGETQYF.

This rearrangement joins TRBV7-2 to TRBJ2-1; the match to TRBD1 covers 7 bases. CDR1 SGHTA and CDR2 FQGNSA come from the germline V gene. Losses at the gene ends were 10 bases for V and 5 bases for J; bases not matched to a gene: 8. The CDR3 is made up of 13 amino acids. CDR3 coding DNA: TGTGCCATCCACGACAGGGTACACAATGAGCAGTTCTTC. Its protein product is CAIHDRVHNEQFF.

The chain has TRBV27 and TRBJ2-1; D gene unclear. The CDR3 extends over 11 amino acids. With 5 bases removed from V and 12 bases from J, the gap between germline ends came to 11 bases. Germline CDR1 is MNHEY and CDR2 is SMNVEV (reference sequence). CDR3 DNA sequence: TGTGCCAGCAGTAGCCCCCTGGGGCAGTTCTTC. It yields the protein CASSSPLGQFF.

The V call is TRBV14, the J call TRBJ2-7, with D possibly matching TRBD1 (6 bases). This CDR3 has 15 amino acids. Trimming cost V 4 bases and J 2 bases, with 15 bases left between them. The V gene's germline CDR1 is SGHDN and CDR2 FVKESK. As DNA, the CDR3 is TGTGCCAGCAGCCTATTGACAGGTACGACCTACGAGCAGTACTTC. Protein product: CASSLLTGTTYEQYF.

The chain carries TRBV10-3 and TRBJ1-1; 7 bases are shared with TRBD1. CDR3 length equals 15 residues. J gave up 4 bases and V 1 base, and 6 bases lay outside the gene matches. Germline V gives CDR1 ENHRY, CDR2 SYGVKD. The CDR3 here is CAISELGGRSTEAFF. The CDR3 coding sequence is TGTGCCATCAGTGAGTTAGGGGGCCGAAGCACTGAAGCTTTCTTT.

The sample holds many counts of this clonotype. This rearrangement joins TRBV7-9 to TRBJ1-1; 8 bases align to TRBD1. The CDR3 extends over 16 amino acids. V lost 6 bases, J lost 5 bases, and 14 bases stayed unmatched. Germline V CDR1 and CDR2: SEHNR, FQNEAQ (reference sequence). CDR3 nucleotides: TGTGCCAGCAGGCTAGACAGGGGAGGGCGGGGGACTGAAGCTTTCTTT. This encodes CASRLDRGGRGTEAFF.

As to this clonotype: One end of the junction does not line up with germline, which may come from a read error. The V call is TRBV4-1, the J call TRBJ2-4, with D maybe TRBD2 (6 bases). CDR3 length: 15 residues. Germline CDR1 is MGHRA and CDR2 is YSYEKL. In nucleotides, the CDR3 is TGTGCCAGCAGCCAAGATCGACTAGTCGGCGGCATTCAGTACTTC. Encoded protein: CASSQDRLVGGIQYF.

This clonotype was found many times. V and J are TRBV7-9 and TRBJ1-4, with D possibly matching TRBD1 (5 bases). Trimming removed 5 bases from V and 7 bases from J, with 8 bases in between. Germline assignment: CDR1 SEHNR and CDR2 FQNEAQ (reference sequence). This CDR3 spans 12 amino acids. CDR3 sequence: CASSRDGEKLFF. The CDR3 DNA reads TGTGCCAGCAGCCGGGACGGTGAAAAACTGTTTTTT.

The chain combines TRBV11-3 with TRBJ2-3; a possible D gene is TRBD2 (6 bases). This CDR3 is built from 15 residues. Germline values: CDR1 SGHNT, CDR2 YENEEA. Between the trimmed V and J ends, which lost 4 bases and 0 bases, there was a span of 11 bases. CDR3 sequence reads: CASSSRRESTDTQYF. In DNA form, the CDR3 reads TGTGCCAGCAGCTCTCGGAGGGAGAGCACAGATACGCAGTATTTT. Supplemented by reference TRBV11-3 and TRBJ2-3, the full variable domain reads EAGVVQSPRYKIIEKKQPVAFWCNPISGHNTLYWYLQNLGQGPELLIRYENEEAVDDSQLPKDRFSAERLKGVDSTLKIQPAELGDSAVYLCASSSRRESTDTQYFGPGTRLTVL.

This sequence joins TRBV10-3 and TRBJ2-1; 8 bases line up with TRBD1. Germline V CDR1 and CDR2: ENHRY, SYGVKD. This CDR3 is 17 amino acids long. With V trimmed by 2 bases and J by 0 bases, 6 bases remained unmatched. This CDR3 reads CAISEILTGASYNEQFF. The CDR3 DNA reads TGTGCCATCAGTGAGATTCTGACAGGGGCCTCCTACAATGAGCAGTTCTTC.

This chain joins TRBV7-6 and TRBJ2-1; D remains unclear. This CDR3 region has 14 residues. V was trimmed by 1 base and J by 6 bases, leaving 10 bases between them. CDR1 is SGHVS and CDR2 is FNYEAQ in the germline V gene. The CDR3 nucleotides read TGTGCCAGCAGCTTAGACAGAGACCGCAATGAGCAGTTCTTC. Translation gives CASSLDRDRNEQFF.

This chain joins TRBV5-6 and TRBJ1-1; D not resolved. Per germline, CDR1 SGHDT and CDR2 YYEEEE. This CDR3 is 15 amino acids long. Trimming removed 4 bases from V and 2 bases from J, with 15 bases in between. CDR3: CASSPRSLGNTEAFF. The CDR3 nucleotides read TGTGCCAGCAGCCCCCGGTCGTTGGGTAACACTGAAGCTTTCTTT.

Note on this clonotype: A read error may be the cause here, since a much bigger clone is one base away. The CDR3 here is CVSSQDNNQPQHF. CDR3 bases: TGTGTCAGCAGTCAGGACAACAATCAGCCCCAGCATTTT. This sequence joins TRBV6-5 and TRBJ1-5, with D possibly matching TRBD1 (5 bases). Germline V gene data show CDR1 as MNHEY and CDR2 as SVGAGI. The CDR3 loop spans 13 amino acids.

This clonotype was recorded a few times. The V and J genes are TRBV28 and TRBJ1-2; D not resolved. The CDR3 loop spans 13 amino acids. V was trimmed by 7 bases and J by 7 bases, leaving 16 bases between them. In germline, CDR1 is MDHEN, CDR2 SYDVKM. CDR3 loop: CASIPPRGVGYTF. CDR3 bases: TGTGCCAGCATCCCACCGCGGGGAGTTGGCTACACCTTC.

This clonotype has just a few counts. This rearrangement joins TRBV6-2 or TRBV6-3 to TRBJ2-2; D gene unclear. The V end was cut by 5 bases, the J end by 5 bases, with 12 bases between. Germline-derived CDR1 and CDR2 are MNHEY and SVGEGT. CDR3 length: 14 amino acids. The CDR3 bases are TGTGCCAGCAGTCCCGCTCGTACGACCGGGGAGCTGTTTTTT. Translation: CASSPARTTGELFF.

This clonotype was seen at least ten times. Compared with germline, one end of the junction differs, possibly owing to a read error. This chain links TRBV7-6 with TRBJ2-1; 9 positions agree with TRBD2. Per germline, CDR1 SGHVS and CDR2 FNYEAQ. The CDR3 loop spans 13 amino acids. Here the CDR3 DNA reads TGTGCTAGCAGCCCAGCGGGGGGCAATGAGCAGTTCTTC. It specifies CASSPAGGNEQFF.

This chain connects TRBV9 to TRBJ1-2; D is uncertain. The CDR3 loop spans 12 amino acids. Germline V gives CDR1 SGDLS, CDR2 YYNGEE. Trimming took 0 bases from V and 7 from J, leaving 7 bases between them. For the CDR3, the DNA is TGTGCCAGCAGCGTAGTAAAGGGTGGCTACACCTTC. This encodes CASSVVKGGYTF.

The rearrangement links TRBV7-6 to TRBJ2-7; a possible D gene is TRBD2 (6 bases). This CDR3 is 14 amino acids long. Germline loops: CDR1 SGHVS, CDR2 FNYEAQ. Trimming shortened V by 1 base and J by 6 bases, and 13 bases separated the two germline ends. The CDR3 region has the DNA TGTGCCAGCAGCTTAGGCGGCAGGGACTCCGAGCAGTACGTC. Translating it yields CASSLGGRDSEQYV.

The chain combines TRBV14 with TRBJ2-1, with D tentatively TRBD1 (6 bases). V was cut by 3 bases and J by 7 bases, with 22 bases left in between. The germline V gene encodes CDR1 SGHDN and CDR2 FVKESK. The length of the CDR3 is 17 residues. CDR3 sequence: CASSHPHRDQYWNEQFF. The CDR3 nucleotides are TGTGCCAGCAGCCACCCCCACAGGGACCAGTACTGGAATGAGCAGTTCTTC.

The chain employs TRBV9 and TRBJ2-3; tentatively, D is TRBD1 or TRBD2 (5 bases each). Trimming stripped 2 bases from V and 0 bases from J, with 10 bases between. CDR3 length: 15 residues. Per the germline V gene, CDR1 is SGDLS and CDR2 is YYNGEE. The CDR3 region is CASSVGGGSTDTQYF. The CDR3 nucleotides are TGTGCCAGCAGCGTGGGTGGGGGAAGCACAGATACGCAGTATTTT.

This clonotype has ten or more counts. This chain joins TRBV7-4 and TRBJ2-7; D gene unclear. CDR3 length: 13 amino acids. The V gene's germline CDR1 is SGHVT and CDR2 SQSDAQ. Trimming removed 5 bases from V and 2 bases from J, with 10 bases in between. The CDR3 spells CASSTRQAYEQYV. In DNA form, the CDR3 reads TGTGCCAGCAGCACCCGTCAAGCCTACGAGCAGTACGTC.

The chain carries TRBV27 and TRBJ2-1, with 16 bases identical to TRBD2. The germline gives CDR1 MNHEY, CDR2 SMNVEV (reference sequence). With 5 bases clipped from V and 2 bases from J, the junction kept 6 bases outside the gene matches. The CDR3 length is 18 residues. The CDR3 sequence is CASSPGTSGGAAYNEQFF. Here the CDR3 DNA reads TGTGCCAGCAGTCCGGGGACTAGCGGGGGGGCTGCCTACAATGAGCAGTTCTTC.

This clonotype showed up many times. CDR3 in DNA: TGTGCCAGCAGCTGGACTAGCGGGGGCACAGATACGCAGTATTTT. Protein sequence: CASSWTSGGTDTQYF. The chain carries TRBV11-2 and TRBJ2-3, with 12 bases aligning to TRBD2. The CDR3 length is 15 residues. Germline CDR1 SGHAT, CDR2 FQNNGV. Germline trimming cut 4 bases from V and 1 base from J; bases unmatched to any gene: 0. Combining the CDR3 with reference TRBV11-2 and TRBJ2-3 gives the whole variable domain EAGVAQSPRYKIIEKRQSVAFWCNPISGHATLYWYQQILGQGPKLLIQFQNNGVVDDSQLPKDRFSAERLKGVDSTLKIQPAKLEDSAVYLCASSWTSGGTDTQYFGPGTRLTVL.

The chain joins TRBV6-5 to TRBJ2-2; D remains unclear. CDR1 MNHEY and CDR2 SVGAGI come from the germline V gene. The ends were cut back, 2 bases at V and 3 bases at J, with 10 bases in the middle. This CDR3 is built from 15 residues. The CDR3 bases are TGTGCCAGCAGTTACAAGGCGACCTACACCGGGGAGCTGTTTTTT. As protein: CASSYKATYTGELFF.